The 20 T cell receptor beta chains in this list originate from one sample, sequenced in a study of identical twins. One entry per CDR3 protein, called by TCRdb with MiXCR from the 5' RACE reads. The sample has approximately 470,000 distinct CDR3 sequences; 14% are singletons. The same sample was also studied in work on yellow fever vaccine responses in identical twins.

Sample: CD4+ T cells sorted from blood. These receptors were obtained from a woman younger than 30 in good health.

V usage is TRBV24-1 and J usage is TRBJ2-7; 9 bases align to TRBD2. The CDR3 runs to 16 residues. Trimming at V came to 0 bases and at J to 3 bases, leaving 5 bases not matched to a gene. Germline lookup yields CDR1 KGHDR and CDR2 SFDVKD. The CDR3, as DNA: TGTGCCACCAGTGATTTGGGTAGCGGGGGCAACTACGAGCAGTACTTC. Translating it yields CATSDLGSGGNYEQYF.

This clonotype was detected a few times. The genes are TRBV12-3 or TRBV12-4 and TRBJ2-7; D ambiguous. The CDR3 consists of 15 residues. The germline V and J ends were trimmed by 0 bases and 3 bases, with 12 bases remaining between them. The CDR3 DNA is TGTGCCAGCAGTTTAGCGAGCCGGGTGCGCTACGAGCAGTACTTC. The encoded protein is CASSLASRVRYEQYF.

CDR3 sequence: CASSLGTSGIYEQYF. The CDR3 nucleotides are TGCGCCAGCAGCTTGGGGACTAGCGGGATTTACGAGCAGTACTTC. The rearrangement uses TRBV5-1 and TRBJ2-7; 12 positions match TRBD2. CDR3 length: 15 residues. Germline lookup yields CDR1 SGHRS and CDR2 YFSETQ. V trimming: 0 bases; J trimming: 4 bases; junction bases outside the gene matches: 2.

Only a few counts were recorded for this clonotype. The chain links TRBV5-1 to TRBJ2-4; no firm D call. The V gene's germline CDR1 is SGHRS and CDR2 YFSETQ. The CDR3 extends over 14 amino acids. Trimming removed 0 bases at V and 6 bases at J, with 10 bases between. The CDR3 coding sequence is TGCGCCAGCAGCTTGGGTAGGTTGGGAAACATTCAGTACTTC. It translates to CASSLGRLGNIQYF. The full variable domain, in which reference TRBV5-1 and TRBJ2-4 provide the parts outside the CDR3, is KAGVTQTPRYLIKTRGQQVTLSCSPISGHRSVSWYQQTPGQGLQFLFEYFSETQRNKGNFPGRFSGRQFSNSRSEMNVSTLELGDSALYLCASSLGRLGNIQYFGAGTRLSVL.

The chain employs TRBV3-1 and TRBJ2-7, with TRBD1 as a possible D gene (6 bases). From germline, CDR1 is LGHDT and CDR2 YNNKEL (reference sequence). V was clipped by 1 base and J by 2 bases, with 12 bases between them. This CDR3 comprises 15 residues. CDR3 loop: CASSQATGAPYEQYF. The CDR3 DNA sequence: TGTGCCAGCAGCCAAGCGACAGGCGCACCCTACGAGCAGTACTTC.

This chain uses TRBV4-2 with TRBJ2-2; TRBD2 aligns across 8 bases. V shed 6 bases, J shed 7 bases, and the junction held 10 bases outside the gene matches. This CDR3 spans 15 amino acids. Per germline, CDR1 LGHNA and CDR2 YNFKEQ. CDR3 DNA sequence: TGTGCCAGCAGTATTGGGCCGGGAGGGAACGGGGAGCTGTTTTTT. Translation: CASSIGPGGNGELFF.

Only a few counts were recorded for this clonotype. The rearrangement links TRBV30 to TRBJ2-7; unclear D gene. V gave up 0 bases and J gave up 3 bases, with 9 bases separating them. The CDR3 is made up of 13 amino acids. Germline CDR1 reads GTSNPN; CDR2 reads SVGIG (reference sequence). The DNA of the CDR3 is TGTGCCTGGAGTGTACACGCAGGCTACGAGCAGTACTTC. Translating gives CAWSVHAGYEQYF.

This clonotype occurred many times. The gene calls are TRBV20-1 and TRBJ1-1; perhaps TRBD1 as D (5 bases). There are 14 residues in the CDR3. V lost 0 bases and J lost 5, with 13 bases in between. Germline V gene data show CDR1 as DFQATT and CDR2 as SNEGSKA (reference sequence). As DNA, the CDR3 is TGCAGTGCTAGAGATTTGGGGGGTCGTACTGAAGCTTTCTTT. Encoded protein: CSARDLGGRTEAFF.

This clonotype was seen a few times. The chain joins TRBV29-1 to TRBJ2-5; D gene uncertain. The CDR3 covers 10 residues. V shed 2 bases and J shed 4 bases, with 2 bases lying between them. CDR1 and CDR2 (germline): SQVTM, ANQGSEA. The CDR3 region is CSVETETQYF. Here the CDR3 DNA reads TGCAGCGTTGAAACAGAGACCCAGTACTTC.

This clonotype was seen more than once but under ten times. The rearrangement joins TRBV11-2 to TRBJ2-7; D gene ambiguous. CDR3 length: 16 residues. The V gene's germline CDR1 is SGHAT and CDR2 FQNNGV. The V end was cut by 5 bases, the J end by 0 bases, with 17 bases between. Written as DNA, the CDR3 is TGTGCCAGCAGCCACCGACCCTTCGACAACTCCTACGAGCAGTACTTC. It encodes CASSHRPFDNSYEQYF.

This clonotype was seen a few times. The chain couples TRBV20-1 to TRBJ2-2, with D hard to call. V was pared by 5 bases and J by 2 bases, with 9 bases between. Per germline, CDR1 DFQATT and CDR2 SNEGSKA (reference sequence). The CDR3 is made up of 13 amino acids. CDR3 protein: CSALSGNTGELFF. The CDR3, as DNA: TGCAGTGCTTTAAGTGGAAACACCGGGGAGCTGTTTTTT.

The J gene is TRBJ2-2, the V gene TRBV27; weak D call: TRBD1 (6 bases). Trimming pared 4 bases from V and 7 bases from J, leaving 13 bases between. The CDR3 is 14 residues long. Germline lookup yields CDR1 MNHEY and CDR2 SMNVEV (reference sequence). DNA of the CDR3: TGTGCCAGCAGTTACCCGACAGGAGGCGGGGAGCTGTTTTTT. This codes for CASSYPTGGGELFF.

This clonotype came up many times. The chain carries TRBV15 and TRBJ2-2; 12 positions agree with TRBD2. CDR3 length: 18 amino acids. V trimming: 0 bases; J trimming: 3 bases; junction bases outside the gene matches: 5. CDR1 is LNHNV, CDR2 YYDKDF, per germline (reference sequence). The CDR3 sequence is CATSRDPGTSGYTGELFF. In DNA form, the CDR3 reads TGTGCCACCAGCAGAGACCCCGGGACTAGCGGGTACACCGGGGAGCTGTTTTTT.

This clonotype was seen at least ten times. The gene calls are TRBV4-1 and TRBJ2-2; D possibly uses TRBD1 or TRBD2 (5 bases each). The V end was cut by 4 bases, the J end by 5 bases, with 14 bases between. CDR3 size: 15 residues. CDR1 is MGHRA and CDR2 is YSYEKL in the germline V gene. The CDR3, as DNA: TGCGCCAGCAGCCTCACGGGGCAGCTGACCGGGGAGCTGTTTTTT. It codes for CASSLTGQLTGELFF.

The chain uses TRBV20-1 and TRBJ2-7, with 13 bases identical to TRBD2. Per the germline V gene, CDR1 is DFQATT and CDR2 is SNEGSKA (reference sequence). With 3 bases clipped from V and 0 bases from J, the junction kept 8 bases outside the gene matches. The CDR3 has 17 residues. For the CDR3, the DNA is TGCAGTGCTAGGGGGGGACTAGCGGGGTTTAGCTCCTACGAGCAGTACTTC. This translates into CSARGGLAGFSSYEQYF.

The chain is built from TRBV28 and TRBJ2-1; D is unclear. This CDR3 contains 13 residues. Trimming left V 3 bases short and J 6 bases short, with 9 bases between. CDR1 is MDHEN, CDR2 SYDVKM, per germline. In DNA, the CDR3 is TGTGCCAGCAGTTTTTACTCGGTCAATGAGCAGTTCTTC. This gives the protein CASSFYSVNEQFF.

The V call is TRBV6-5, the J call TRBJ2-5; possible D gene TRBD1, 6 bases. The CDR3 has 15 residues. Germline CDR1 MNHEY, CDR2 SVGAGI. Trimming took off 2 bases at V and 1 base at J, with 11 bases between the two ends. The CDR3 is CASSYVGAAQETQYF. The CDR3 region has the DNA TGTGCCAGCAGTTACGTGGGGGCCGCCCAAGAGACCCAGTACTTC.

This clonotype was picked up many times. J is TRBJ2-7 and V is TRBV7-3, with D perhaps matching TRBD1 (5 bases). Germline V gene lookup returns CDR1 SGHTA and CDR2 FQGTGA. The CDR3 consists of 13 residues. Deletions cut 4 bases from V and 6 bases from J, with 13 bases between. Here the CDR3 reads CASSYDRRGEQYF. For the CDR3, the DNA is TGTGCCAGCAGCTATGACAGACGAGGCGAGCAGTACTTC.

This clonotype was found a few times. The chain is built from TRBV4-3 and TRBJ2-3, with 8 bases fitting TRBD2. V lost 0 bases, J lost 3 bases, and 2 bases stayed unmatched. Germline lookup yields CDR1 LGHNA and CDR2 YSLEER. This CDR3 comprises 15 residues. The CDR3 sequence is CASSQEASGTDTQYF. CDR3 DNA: TGCGCCAGCAGCCAAGAAGCTAGCGGGACAGATACGCAGTATTTT.

The CDR3 region is CASSLEGGIGSDTQYF. CDR3 in DNA: TGTGCCAGCAGCTTAGAGGGCGGGATAGGGTCCGATACGCAGTATTTT. The rearrangement joins TRBV7-2 to TRBJ2-3, with D perhaps TRBD2 (6 bases). V shed 1 base and J shed 6 bases, with 17 bases lying between them. Germline CDR1 is SGHTA and CDR2 is FQGNSA. The CDR3 is 16 amino acids.